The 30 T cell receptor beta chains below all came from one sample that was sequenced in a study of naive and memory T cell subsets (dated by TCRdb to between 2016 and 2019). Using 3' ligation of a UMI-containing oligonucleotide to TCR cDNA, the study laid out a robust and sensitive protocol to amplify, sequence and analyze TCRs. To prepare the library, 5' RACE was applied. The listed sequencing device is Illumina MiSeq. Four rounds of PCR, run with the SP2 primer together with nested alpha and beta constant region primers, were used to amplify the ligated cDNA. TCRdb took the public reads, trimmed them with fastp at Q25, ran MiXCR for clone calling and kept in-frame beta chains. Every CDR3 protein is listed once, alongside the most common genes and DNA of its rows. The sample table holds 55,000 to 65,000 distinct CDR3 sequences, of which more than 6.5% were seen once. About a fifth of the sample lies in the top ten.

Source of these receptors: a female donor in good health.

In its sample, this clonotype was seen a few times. The DNA for the CDR3 is TGTGCCAGCAGCCCCACCTTGCCTGCCTACGAGCAGTACTTC. Protein product: CASSPTLPAYEQYF. The genes are TRBV14 and TRBJ2-7; no reliable D call. Germline V gives CDR1 SGHDN, CDR2 FVKESK. Between the trimmed V and J ends, which lost 4 bases and 2 bases, there was a span of 12 bases. This CDR3 has 14 amino acids.

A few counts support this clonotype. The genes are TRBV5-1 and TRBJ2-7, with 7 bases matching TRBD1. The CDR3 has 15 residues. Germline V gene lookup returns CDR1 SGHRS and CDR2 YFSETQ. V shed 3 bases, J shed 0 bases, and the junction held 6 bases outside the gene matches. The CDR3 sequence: CASSYLRGSSYEQYF. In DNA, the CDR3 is TGCGCCAGCAGCTACCTCAGGGGGAGCTCCTACGAGCAGTACTTC.

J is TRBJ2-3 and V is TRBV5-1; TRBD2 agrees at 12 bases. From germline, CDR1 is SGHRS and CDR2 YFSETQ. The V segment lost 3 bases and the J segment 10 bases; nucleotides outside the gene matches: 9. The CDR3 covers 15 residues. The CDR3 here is CASSSGLAGLRAQYF. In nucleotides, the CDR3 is TGCGCCAGCAGCTCGGGACTAGCGGGTCTTCGCGCGCAGTATTTT.

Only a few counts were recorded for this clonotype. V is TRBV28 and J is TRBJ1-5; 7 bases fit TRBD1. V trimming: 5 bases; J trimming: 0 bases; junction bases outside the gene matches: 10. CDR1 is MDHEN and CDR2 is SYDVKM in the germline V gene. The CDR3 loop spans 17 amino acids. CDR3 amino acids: CASSRQGMGYSNQPQHF. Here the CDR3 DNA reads TGTGCCAGCAGTCGACAGGGAATGGGGTATAGCAATCAGCCCCAGCATTTT.

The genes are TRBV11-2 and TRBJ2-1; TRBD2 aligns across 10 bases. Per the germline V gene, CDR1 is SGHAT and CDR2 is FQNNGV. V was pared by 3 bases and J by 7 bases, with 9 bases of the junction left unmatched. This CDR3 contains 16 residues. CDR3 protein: CASSFGLAGAENEQFF. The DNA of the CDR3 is TGTGCCAGCAGCTTTGGGCTAGCGGGAGCCGAGAATGAGCAGTTCTTC.

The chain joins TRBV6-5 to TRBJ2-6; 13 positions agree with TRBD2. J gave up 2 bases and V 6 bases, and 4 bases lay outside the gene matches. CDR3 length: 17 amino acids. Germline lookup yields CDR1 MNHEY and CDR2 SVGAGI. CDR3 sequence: CASSLGLAGTGANVLTF. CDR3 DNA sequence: TGTGCCAGCAGCCTGGGACTAGCGGGAACTGGGGCCAACGTCCTGACTTTC.

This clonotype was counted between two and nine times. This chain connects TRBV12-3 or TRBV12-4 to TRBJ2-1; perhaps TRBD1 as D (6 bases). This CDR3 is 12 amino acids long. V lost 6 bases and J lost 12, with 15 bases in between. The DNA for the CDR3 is TGTGCCAGCAGAACACAGGGTTTTTTGCAGTTCTTC. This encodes CASRTQGFLQFF.

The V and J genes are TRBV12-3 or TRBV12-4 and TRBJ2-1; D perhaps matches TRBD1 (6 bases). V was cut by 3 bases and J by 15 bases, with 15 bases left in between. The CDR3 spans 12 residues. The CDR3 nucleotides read TGTGCCAGCAGTTTTTCAGGGGAGTATCCGTTCTTC. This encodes CASSFSGEYPFF.

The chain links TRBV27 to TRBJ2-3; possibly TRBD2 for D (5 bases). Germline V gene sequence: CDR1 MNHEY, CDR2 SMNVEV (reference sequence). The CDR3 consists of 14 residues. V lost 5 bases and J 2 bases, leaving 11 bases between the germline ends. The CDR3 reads CASSISGYTDTQYF. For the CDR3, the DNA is TGTGCCAGCAGTATAAGCGGATACACAGATACGCAGTATTTT.

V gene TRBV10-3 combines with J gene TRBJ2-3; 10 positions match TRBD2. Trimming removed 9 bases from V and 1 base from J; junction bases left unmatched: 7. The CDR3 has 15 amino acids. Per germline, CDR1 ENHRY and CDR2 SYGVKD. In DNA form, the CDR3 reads TGTGCCATGGTCGCCGGGACTAGCGGCACAGATACGCAGTATTTT. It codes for CAMVAGTSGTDTQYF.

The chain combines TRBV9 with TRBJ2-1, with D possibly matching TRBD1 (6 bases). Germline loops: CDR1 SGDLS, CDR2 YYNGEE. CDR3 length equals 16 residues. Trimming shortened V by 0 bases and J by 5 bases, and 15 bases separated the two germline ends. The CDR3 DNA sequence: TGTGCCAGCAGCGTAGGGGGCAGGGGAACCAACAATGAGCAGTTCTTC. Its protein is CASSVGGRGTNNEQFF.

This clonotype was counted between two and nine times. The CDR3, as DNA: TGTGCCAGCAGGGCAGATAGCACAGATACGCAGTATTTT. Amino acid sequence: CASRADSTDTQYF. The V gene is TRBV6-6, the J gene TRBJ2-3; the D is unclear. Deletions cut 6 bases from V and 0 bases from J, with 7 bases between. CDR1 is MNHNY, CDR2 SVGAGI, per germline (reference sequence). The length of the CDR3 is 13 residues.

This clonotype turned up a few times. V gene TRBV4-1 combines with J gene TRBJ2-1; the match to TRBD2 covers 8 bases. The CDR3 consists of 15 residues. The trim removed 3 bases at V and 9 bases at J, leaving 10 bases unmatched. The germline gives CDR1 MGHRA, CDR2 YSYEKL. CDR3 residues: CASSQAGGRSSEQFF. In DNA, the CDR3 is TGCGCCAGCAGCCAGGCGGGGGGCCGGAGTAGTGAGCAGTTCTTC.

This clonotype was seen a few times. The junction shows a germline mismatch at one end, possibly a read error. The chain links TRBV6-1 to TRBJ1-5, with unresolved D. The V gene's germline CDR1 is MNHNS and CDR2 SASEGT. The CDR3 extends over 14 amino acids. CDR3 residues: CASRLGSSNQPQNF. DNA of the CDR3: TGTGCCAGCAGGTTGGGCAGTAGCAATCAGCCCCAGAATTTT.

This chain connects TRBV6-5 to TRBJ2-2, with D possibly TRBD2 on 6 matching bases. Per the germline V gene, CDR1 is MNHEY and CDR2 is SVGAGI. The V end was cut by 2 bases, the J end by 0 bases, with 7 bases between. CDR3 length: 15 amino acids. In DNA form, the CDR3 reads TGTGCCAGCAGTTACGGGGGGTCGAACACCGGGGAGCTGTTTTTT. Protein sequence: CASSYGGSNTGELFF.

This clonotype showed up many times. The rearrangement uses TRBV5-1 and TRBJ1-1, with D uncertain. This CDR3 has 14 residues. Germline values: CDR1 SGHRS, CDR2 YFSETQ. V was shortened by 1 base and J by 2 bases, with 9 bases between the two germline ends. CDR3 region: CASSLYKDNTEAFF. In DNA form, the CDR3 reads TGCGCCAGCAGCTTGTATAAGGATAACACTGAAGCTTTCTTT.

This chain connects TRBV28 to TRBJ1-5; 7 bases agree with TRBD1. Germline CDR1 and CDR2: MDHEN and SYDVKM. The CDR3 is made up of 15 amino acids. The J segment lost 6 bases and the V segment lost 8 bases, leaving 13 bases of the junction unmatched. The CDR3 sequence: CASQPMTGLGQPQHF. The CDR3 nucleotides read TGTGCCAGCCAACCGATGACAGGGTTGGGTCAGCCCCAGCATTTT.

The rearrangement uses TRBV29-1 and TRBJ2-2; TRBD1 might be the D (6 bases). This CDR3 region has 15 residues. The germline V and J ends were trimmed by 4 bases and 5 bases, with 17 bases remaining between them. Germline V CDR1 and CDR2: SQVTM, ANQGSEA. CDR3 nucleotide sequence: TGCAGCGTTGGGGTAGGGGGATGGTTGACCGGGGAGCTGTTTTTT. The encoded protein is CSVGVGGWLTGELFF.

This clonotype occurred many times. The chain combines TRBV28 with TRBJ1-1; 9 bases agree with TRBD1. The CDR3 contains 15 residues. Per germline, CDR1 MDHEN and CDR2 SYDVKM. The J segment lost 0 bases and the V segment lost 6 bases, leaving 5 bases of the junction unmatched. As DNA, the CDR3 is TGTGCCAGCAGCTGGGACAGGGCAATGAACACTGAAGCTTTCTTT. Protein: CASSWDRAMNTEAFF.

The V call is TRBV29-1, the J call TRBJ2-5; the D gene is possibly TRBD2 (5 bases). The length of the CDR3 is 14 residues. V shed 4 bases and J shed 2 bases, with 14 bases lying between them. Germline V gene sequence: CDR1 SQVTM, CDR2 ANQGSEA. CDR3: CSVGLPGSQETQYF. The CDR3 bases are TGCAGCGTTGGTCTACCGGGATCTCAAGAGACCCAGTACTTC.

Written as DNA, the CDR3 is TGCAGCGTTGAATGGAACAGGGGACTCTCCTACGAGCAGTACTTC. Amino acids: CSVEWNRGLSYEQYF. The V gene is TRBV29-1, the J gene TRBJ2-7; perhaps TRBD1 as D (7 bases). The V end was cut by 2 bases, the J end by 0 bases, with 14 bases between. The CDR3 is 15 amino acids. Germline V CDR1 and CDR2: SQVTM, ANQGSEA.

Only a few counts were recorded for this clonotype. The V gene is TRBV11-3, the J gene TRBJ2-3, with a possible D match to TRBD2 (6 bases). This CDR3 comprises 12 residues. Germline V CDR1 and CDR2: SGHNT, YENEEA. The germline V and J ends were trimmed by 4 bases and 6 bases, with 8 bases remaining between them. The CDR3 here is CASSSGGDTQYF. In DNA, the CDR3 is TGTGCCAGCAGCTCCGGAGGGGATACGCAGTATTTT. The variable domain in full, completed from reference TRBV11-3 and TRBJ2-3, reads EAGVVQSPRYKIIEKKQPVAFWCNPISGHNTLYWYLQNLGQGPELLIRYENEEAVDDSQLPKDRFSAERLKGVDSTLKIQPAELGDSAVYLCASSSGGDTQYFGPGTRLTVL.

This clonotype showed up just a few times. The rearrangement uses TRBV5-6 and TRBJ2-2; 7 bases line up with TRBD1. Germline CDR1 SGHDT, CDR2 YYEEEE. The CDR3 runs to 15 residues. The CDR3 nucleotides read TGTTCTTCCCAATCGGACAGGCCAAACACCGGGGAGCTGTTTTTT. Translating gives CSSQSDRPNTGELFF.

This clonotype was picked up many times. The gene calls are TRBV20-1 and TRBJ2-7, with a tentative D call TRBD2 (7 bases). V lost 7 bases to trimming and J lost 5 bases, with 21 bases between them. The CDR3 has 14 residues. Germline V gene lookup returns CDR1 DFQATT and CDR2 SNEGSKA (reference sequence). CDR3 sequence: CSGSFGGRRNEQYF. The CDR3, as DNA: TGCAGTGGCTCCTTCGGGGGGCGCAGGAACGAGCAGTACTTC.

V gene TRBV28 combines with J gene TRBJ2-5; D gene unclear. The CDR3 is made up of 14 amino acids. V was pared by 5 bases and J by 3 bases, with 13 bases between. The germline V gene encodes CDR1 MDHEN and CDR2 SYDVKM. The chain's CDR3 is CASSHRLIKETQYF. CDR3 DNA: TGTGCCAGCAGTCACCGCCTAATAAAAGAGACCCAGTACTTC.

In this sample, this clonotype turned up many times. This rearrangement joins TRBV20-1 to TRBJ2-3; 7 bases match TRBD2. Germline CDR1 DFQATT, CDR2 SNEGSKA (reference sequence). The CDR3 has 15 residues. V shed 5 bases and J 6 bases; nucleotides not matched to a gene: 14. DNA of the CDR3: TGCAGTGCTTTCCCGGACGTCGGGAGGTCGGATACGCAGTATTTT. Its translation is CSAFPDVGRSDTQYF.

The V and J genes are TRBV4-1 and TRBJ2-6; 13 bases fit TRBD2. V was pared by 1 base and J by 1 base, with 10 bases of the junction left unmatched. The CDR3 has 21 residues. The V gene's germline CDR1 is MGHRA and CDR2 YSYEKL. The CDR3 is CASSQGMARTSGRSGANVLTF. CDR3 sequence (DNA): TGCGCCAGCAGCCAAGGAATGGCTAGGACTAGCGGGAGATCTGGGGCCAACGTCCTGACTTTC.

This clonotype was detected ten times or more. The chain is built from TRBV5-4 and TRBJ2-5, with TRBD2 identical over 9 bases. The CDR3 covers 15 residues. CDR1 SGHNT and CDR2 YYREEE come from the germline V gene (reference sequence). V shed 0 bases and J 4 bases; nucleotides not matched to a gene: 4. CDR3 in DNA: TGTGCCAGCAGCTTGGCGGCGGGAGGGGTAGAGACCCAGTACTTC. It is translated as CASSLAAGGVETQYF.

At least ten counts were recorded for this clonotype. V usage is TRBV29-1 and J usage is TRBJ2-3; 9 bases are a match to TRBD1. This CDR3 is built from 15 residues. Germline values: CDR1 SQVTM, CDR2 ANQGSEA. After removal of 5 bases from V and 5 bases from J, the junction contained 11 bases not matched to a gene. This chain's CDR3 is CSVQGYRGQKDTQYF. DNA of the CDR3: TGCAGCGTTCAGGGGTACAGGGGGCAGAAAGATACGCAGTATTTT.

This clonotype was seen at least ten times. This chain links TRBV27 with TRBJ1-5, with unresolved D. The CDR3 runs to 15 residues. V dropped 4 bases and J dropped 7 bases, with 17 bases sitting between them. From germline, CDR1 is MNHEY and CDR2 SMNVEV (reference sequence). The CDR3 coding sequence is TGTGCCAGCAGTTCCCTTCAGACTCATGGACAGCCCCAGCATTTT. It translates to CASSSLQTHGQPQHF.